The 17 T cell receptor beta chains listed next were all sequenced from one sample in a study of technical replicates of blood from several donors. Repertoires were generated with immunoSEQ multiplex PCR, while TCRdb's copy carries only in-frame clones and drops some. The sample lists 55,000 to 75,000 clones, about 95% occurring once. The sample taken for sequencing was PBMCs. The receptors stem from a human donor in good health. Some clones in this sample may be carry-over from other donors' samples.

The CDR3 reads CASSERIGLAGDKGQFF. The CDR3 coding sequence is TGTGCCAGCAGCGAACGAATAGGACTAGCGGGGGACAAGGGGCAGTTCTTC. The chain recombines TRBV7-8 with TRBJ2-1; 13 bases align to TRBD2. V was pared by 5 bases and J by 12 bases, with 16 bases of the junction left unmatched. Looked up from germline, CDR1 is SGHVS and CDR2 is FQNEAQ. This CDR3 spans 17 amino acids.

The chain is built from TRBV19 and TRBJ1-1, with 12 bases fitting TRBD1. CDR1 is LNHDA and CDR2 is SQIVND in the germline V gene (reference sequence). The V gene end was trimmed by 3 bases and the J gene end by 4 bases; junction bases not matched to a gene: 3. The CDR3 is 15 amino acids. The CDR3 bases are TGTGCCAGTAGTATGGGACAGGGGGCTCTCACTGAAGCTTTCTTT. Its protein is CASSMGQGALTEAFF.

J is TRBJ2-1 and V is TRBV13; D uncertain. The germline V and J ends were trimmed by 0 bases and 9 bases, with 6 bases remaining between them. CDR1 PRHDT and CDR2 FYEKMQ come from the germline V gene (reference sequence). The CDR3 extends over 12 amino acids. The CDR3 coding sequence is TGTGCCAGCAGCTTAGGACCTATTGAGCAGTTCTTC. Protein: CASSLGPIEQFF. Combining the CDR3 with reference TRBV13 and TRBJ2-1 gives the whole variable domain AAGVIQSPRHLIKEKRETATLKCYPIPRHDTVYWYQQGPGQDPQFLISFYEKMQSDKGSIPDRFSAQQFSDYHSELNMSSLELGDSALYFCASSLGPIEQFFGPGTRLTVL.

The chain is built from TRBV29-1 and TRBJ1-1; no firm D call. Germline V gene lookup returns CDR1 SQVTM and CDR2 ANQGSEA. V was pared by 5 bases and J by 1 base, with 17 bases between. The CDR3 is made up of 15 amino acids. The CDR3 reads CSVLEDGGPNTEAFF. The CDR3 nucleotides are TGCAGCGTTTTGGAAGACGGTGGGCCGAACACTGAAGCTTTCTTT.

The V and J genes are TRBV2 and TRBJ1-1; D might be TRBD1 (6 bases). The CDR3 contains 13 residues. CDR1 and CDR2 (germline): SNHLY, FYNNEI. V shed 7 bases and J shed 3 bases, with 12 bases lying between them. The CDR3 sequence: CASNVDRDTEAFF. Written as DNA, the CDR3 is TGTGCCAGCAATGTGGACAGAGACACTGAAGCTTTCTTT.

The rearrangement uses TRBV5-1 and TRBJ2-7, with 9 nucleotides matching TRBD1. The CDR3 sequence is 13 residues long. The germline V gene has CDR1 SGHRS and CDR2 YFSETQ. Trimming took 2 bases from V and 5 from J; bases not matched to a gene: 2. CDR3 sequence: CASSFRQGDEQYF. The CDR3 region has the DNA TGCGCCAGCAGCTTCCGACAGGGGGACGAGCAGTACTTC.

The chain employs TRBV7-2 and TRBJ2-1; 10 bases match TRBD2. The junction had 14 bases not matched to a gene; V was cut back by 0 bases and J by 6 bases. The CDR3 sequence is 19 residues long. Germline V gene sequence: CDR1 SGHTA, CDR2 FQGNSA. DNA of the CDR3: TGTGCCAGCAGCTTAGCGCAGGGGGCACGAGCGGGAGGGAGCAATGAGCAGTTCTTC. Translated, it gives CASSLAQGARAGGSNEQFF.

This chain links TRBV7-9 with TRBJ2-3; weak D call: TRBD2 (5 bases). V gave up 8 bases and J gave up 4 bases, with 13 bases separating them. CDR1 and CDR2 (germline): SEHNR, FQNEAQ (reference sequence). This CDR3 spans 13 amino acids. The CDR3 loop is CASLVGGADTQYF. The CDR3 DNA follows: TGTGCCAGCCTCGTAGGAGGTGCAGATACGCAGTATTTT.

The chain links TRBV5-1 to TRBJ1-6; D call uncertain. Germline loops: CDR1 SGHRS, CDR2 YFSETQ. The CDR3 loop spans 15 amino acids. The germline V and J ends were trimmed by 0 bases and 10 bases, with 14 bases remaining between them. The CDR3 sequence: CASSLDPGAASPLHF. CDR3 DNA sequence: TGCGCCAGCAGCTTGGATCCGGGAGCGGCATCACCCCTCCACTTT.

J is TRBJ1-6 and V is TRBV11-2; tentatively, D is TRBD1 (5 bases). The V end lost 1 base, the J end lost 6 bases, and 13 bases lay between the germline ends. Germline V lookup: CDR1 SGHAT, CDR2 FQNNGV. This CDR3 comprises 16 residues. CDR3 sequence: CASSLGGRGSNSPLHF. CDR3 nucleotide sequence: TGTGCCAGCAGCTTAGGGGGCCGGGGGAGTAATTCACCCCTCCACTTT. The full variable domain, its missing parts supplied by reference TRBV11-2 and TRBJ1-6, is EAGVAQSPRYKIIEKRQSVAFWCNPISGHATLYWYQQILGQGPKLLIQFQNNGVVDDSQLPKDRFSAERLKGVDSTLKIQPAKLEDSAVYLCASSLGGRGSNSPLHFGNGTRLTVT.

This chain joins TRBV5-1 and TRBJ2-7, with TRBD1 identical over 11 bases. Trimming at V came to 4 bases and at J to 9 bases, leaving 12 bases not matched to a gene. This CDR3 is built from 15 residues. CDR1 and CDR2 from the germline V gene are SGHRS and YFSETQ. CDR3 amino acids: CASSLTGQGALRQYF. In nucleotides, the CDR3 is TGCGCCAGCAGCCTCACCGGACAGGGGGCACTTCGGCAGTACTTC.

V usage is TRBV30 and J usage is TRBJ1-3, with 9 bases aligning to TRBD1. Trimming cost V 5 bases and J 2 bases; bases outside gene matches: 1. CDR1 GTSNPN and CDR2 SVGIG come from the germline V gene (reference sequence). This CDR3 is 13 amino acids long. This CDR3 is CAWGTGPGNTIYF. Written as DNA, the CDR3 is TGTGCCTGGGGGACAGGGCCTGGAAACACCATATATTTT.

V and J are TRBV5-4 and TRBJ1-4; 10 nucleotides match TRBD1. With V trimmed by 4 bases and J by 4 bases, 4 bases remained unmatched. The CDR3 extends over 15 amino acids. Germline V lookup: CDR1 SGHNT, CDR2 YYREEE (reference sequence). The CDR3 DNA reads TGTGCCAGCAGCCCGGGACAGGGGAATAATGAAAAACTGTTTTTT. Translating gives CASSPGQGNNEKLFF.

The rearrangement links TRBV6-4 to TRBJ2-3, with D tentatively TRBD2 (5 bases). From germline, CDR1 is MRHNA and CDR2 SNTAGT. The CDR3 covers 15 residues. V was pared by 4 bases and J by 2 bases, with 13 bases between. For the CDR3, the DNA is TGTGCCAGCAGTGCTGGTAGCGCCTACACAGATACGCAGTATTTT. It translates to CASSAGSAYTDTQYF.

The chain combines TRBV7-9 with TRBJ2-7; 7 bases match TRBD1. The J segment lost 2 bases and the V segment lost 5 bases, leaving 6 bases of the junction unmatched. The CDR3 sequence is 14 residues long. Per germline, CDR1 SEHNR and CDR2 FQNEAQ (reference sequence). The CDR3 here is CASSRRDSPYEQYF. The CDR3 region has the DNA TGTGCCAGCAGCCGTAGGGACAGCCCCTACGAGCAGTACTTC.

V usage is TRBV11-3 and J usage is TRBJ2-3; D remains unclear. V was clipped by 3 bases and J by 14 bases, with 3 bases between them. CDR1 and CDR2 (germline): SGHNT, YENEEA. This CDR3 has 8 residues. CDR3 DNA: TGTGCCAGCAGCTTTAGGTATTTT. It yields the protein CASSFRYF.

The V call is TRBV6-5, the J call TRBJ2-1; 9 nucleotides match TRBD2. After removal of 7 bases from V and 5 bases from J, the junction contained 9 bases not matched to a gene. This CDR3 is 15 amino acids long. Germline V gene sequence: CDR1 MNHEY, CDR2 SVGAGI. CDR3 sequence: CASTTRLAGNNEQFF. CDR3 nucleotide sequence: TGTGCCAGCACCACCAGGCTAGCGGGAAACAATGAGCAGTTCTTC.